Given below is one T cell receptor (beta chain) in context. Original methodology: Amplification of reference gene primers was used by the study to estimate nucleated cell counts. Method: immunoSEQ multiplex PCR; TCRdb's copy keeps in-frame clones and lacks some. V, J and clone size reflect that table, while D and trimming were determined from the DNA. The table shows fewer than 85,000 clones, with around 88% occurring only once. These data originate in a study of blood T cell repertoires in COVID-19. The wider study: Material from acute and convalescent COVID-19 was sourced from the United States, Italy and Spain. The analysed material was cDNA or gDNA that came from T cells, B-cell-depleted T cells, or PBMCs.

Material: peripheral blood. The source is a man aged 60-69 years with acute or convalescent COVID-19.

The CDR3 nucleotides are TGTGCCAGCAGCCAGTCCCAGGGGGCGGAAGCTTTCTTT. The encoded protein is CASSQSQGAEAFF. The chain is built from TRBV3-1 (or the pseudogene TRBV3-2) and TRBJ1-1; 8 bases fit TRBD1. The CDR3 consists of 13 residues. The J segment lost 8 bases and the V segment lost 3 bases, leaving 5 bases of the junction unmatched. Per the germline V gene, CDR1 is LGHDT and CDR2 is YNNKEL (reference sequence).